A selection of T cell receptor beta chains follows, all from one sample in a study of beta chain features in type 1 diabetes. Only in-frame clones appear in the TCRdb table, and some are missing; sequencing was by immunoSEQ multiplex PCR. The table shows some 350,000 clones, with less than 15% occurring only once. The material sequenced was naive CD4+ T cells from blood. The receptor source for this set is a young woman with type 1 diabetes. Both conserved end residues are part of each CDR3. A D gene is named only where the DNA matches it firmly. Not every row has a clone size; where given, it reads once, few, many or a size class.

j_call: TRBJ1-1; clone_size: once; cdr3_length: 14; d_call: .; v_call: TRBV7-9; cdr3_nt: TGTGCCAGCAGCCCTAGTTGGAGCAACACTGAAGCTTTCTTT; cdr3_aa: CASSPSWSNTEAFF
j_call: TRBJ2-3; clone_size: few; cdr3_length: 15; d_call: .; v_call: TRBV14; cdr3_nt: TGTGCCAGCAGCCAAGGGCCAGGGGTGACAGATACGCAGTATTTT; cdr3_aa: CASSQGPGVTDTQYF
j_call: TRBJ2-1; clone_size: few; cdr3_length: 17; d_call: TRBD2; v_call: TRBV5-6; cdr3_nt: TGTGCCAGCAGCTTGGAGGCGGGAGGCCTCTCCTACAATGAGCAGTTCTTC; cdr3_aa: CASSLEAGGLSYNEQFF
j_call: TRBJ2-3; clone_size: .; cdr3_length: 16; d_call: .; v_call: TRBV9; cdr3_nt: TGTGCCAGCAGCGTAGTTAACAGCCTTTACACAGATACGCAGTATTTT; cdr3_aa: CASSVVNSLYTDTQYF
j_call: TRBJ1-1; clone_size: .; cdr3_length: 12; d_call: TRBD1; v_call: TRBV29-1; cdr3_nt: TGCAGCGTCGGACAGGGAGTAACTGAAGCTTTCTTT; cdr3_aa: CSVGQGVTEAFF
j_call: TRBJ2-1; clone_size: few; cdr3_length: 16; d_call: TRBD2; v_call: TRBV5-1; cdr3_nt: TGCGCCAGCAGCTTTCCCTCCGGGACTAGTCGTCATGAGCAGTTCTTC; cdr3_aa: CASSFPSGTSRHEQFF
j_call: TRBJ2-7; clone_size: .; cdr3_length: 13; d_call: .; v_call: TRBV9; cdr3_nt: TGTGCCAGCAGCGCGTGGTTAGCCTACGAGCAGTACTTC; cdr3_aa: CASSAWLAYEQYF
j_call: TRBJ2-3; clone_size: few; cdr3_length: 14; d_call: .; v_call: TRBV15; cdr3_nt: TGTGCCACCAGCCCTGGAGGGCGGACAGATACGCAGTATTTT; cdr3_aa: CATSPGGRTDTQYF
j_call: TRBJ2-7; clone_size: few; cdr3_length: 15; d_call: TRBD1; v_call: TRBV10-2; cdr3_nt: TGCGCCAGCAGTACCGGACAGGGGATAGCCTACGAGCAGTACTTC; cdr3_aa: CASSTGQGIAYEQYF
j_call: TRBJ2-1; clone_size: few; cdr3_length: 13; d_call: TRBD2; v_call: TRBV30; cdr3_nt: TGTGCCTGGAGGGGACTAGCGGGGGTGAGGCAGTTCTTC; cdr3_aa: CAWRGLAGVRQFF
j_call: TRBJ1-2; clone_size: few; cdr3_length: 15; d_call: .; v_call: TRBV6-5; cdr3_nt: TGTGCCAGCAGTTACTCGGGCATGGGCCCCTATGGCTACACCTTC; cdr3_aa: CASSYSGMGPYGYTF
j_call: TRBJ2-3; clone_size: .; cdr3_length: 13; d_call: .; v_call: TRBV30; cdr3_nt: TGTGCCTGGAGCCCAACTGCGGGAAATACGCAGTATTTT; cdr3_aa: CAWSPTAGNTQYF
j_call: TRBJ2-3; clone_size: few; cdr3_length: 14; d_call: .; v_call: TRBV7-2; cdr3_nt: TGTGCCAGCAGCCCACGACTAGGGGCTTTTATGCAGTATTTT; cdr3_aa: CASSPRLGAFMQYF
j_call: TRBJ1-1; clone_size: once; cdr3_length: 13; d_call: TRBD1; v_call: TRBV6-5; cdr3_nt: TGTGCCAGCAGCCGATACAGGGGGACTGAAGCTTTCTTT; cdr3_aa: CASSRYRGTEAFF
j_call: TRBJ2-5; clone_size: once; cdr3_length: 15; d_call: .; v_call: TRBV7-8; cdr3_nt: TGTGCCAGCAGCCTACAGCCGGGAGCGGTAGAGACCCAGTACTTC; cdr3_aa: CASSLQPGAVETQYF
j_call: TRBJ2-3; clone_size: .; cdr3_length: 14; d_call: .; v_call: TRBV6-5; cdr3_nt: TGTGCCAGCAGTTACTCGACAGCCACAGATACGCAGTATTTT; cdr3_aa: CASSYSTATDTQYF
j_call: TRBJ2-3; clone_size: few; cdr3_length: 14; d_call: .; v_call: TRBV7-3; cdr3_nt: TGTGCCAGCTCTGTAGTAGCGGGCACAGATACGCAGTATTTT; cdr3_aa: CASSVVAGTDTQYF
j_call: TRBJ1-5; clone_size: few; cdr3_length: 15; d_call: .; v_call: TRBV7-2; cdr3_nt: TGTGCCAGCAGCCCGCGACAGTTTAGCAATCAGCCCCAGCATTTT; cdr3_aa: CASSPRQFSNQPQHF
j_call: TRBJ2-7; clone_size: .; cdr3_length: 14; d_call: .; v_call: TRBV5-1; cdr3_nt: TGCGCCAGCAGCAAGCGGACTAATTCCTACGAGCAGTACTTC; cdr3_aa: CASSKRTNSYEQYF
j_call: TRBJ2-5; clone_size: .; cdr3_length: 15; d_call: TRBD1; v_call: TRBV27; cdr3_nt: TGTGCCAGCAGTTTCGCGACAGGGGGCGGGGAGACCCAGTACTTC; cdr3_aa: CASSFATGGGETQYF
j_call: TRBJ1-5; clone_size: .; cdr3_length: 14; d_call: TRBD1; v_call: TRBV6-6; cdr3_nt: TGTGCCAGCAGGGGACAGTTTAGCAATCAGCCCCAGCATTTT; cdr3_aa: CASRGQFSNQPQHF
j_call: TRBJ2-3; clone_size: few; cdr3_length: 14; d_call: .; v_call: TRBV29-1; cdr3_nt: TGCAGCGTTTCCCGGGACATTAGCACAGATACGCAGTATTTT; cdr3_aa: CSVSRDISTDTQYF
j_call: TRBJ2-1; clone_size: .; cdr3_length: 21; d_call: TRBD2; v_call: TRBV4-2; cdr3_nt: TGTGCCAGCAGCCAGATCGGGTCCGGGACTAGCGGGAGGGGTGGGTACAATGAGCAGTTCTTC; cdr3_aa: CASSQIGSGTSGRGGYNEQFF
j_call: TRBJ2-6; clone_size: once; cdr3_length: 16; d_call: .; v_call: TRBV7-9; cdr3_nt: TGTGCCAGCAGCCCAAGTAGGGGCTTCGGGGCCAACGTCCTGACTTTC; cdr3_aa: CASSPSRGFGANVLTF
j_call: TRBJ2-1; clone_size: few; cdr3_length: 11; d_call: .; v_call: TRBV20-1; cdr3_nt: TGCAGTGCCGGTGGGGGGAATGAGCAGTTCTTC; cdr3_aa: CSAGGGNEQFF
j_call: TRBJ2-2; clone_size: .; cdr3_length: 17; d_call: .; v_call: TRBV6-1; cdr3_nt: TGTGCCAGCAGTGGACGTTCGGGCAGGGGGAACACCGGGGAGCTGTTTTTT; cdr3_aa: CASSGRSGRGNTGELFF
j_call: TRBJ2-3; clone_size: .; cdr3_length: 13; d_call: .; v_call: TRBV18; cdr3_nt: TGTGCCAGCTCACCGACACGGACAGATACGCAGTATTTT; cdr3_aa: CASSPTRTDTQYF
j_call: TRBJ2-7; clone_size: .; cdr3_length: 16; d_call: TRBD1; v_call: TRBV5-4; cdr3_nt: TGTGCCAGCAGCGTGCCCGGCCGGGACAGGGGCGAAGAGCAGTACTTC; cdr3_aa: CASSVPGRDRGEEQYF
j_call: TRBJ2-1; clone_size: .; cdr3_length: 16; d_call: TRBD2; v_call: TRBV25-1; cdr3_nt: TGTGCCAGCAGTGAGGCGAGCGGGAGATTTACCGATGAGCAGTTCTTC; cdr3_aa: CASSEASGRFTDEQFF
j_call: TRBJ2-5; clone_size: few; cdr3_length: 13; d_call: TRBD2; v_call: TRBV5-4; cdr3_nt: TGTGCCAGCAGCTTCGGGGGGATCGGGACCCAGTACTTC; cdr3_aa: CASSFGGIGTQYF
j_call: TRBJ2-1; clone_size: few; cdr3_length: 11; d_call: .; v_call: TRBV5-4; cdr3_nt: TGTGCCAGCAGCTTGGGGCATGAGCAGTTCTTC; cdr3_aa: CASSLGHEQFF
j_call: TRBJ1-6; clone_size: .; cdr3_length: 15; d_call: TRBD1; v_call: TRBV5-1; cdr3_nt: TGCGCCAGCAGCTTGGAGACAGGGGCTAATTCACCCCTCCACTTT; cdr3_aa: CASSLETGANSPLHF